These T cell receptor beta chains were read from a single sample in a study of OX40 agonist ivuxolimab in advanced cancers. Some clones are missing from TCRdb's copy, which holds only in-frame ones; the method was immunoSEQ multiplex PCR. The sample has under 90,000 clones, 83% seen once. Sequencing used CD4+ or CD8+ T cells sorted from blood, obtained in a trial of the OX40 agonist ivuxolimab. Receptors originate from an adult with an advanced solid tumor such as melanoma, head and neck, liver or kidney cancer. CDR3s leave out the opening cysteine and the closing phenylalanine or tryptophan. A D gene is named only where the DNA matches it firmly.

v_call: TRBV6-4
j_call: TRBJ2-7
d_call: NA
cdr3_aa: ASSDSWAPKPYEQY

v_call: TRBV2
j_call: TRBJ1-2
d_call: TRBD1
cdr3_aa: ASSFQGAGAKGYT

v_call: TRBV5-4
j_call: TRBJ2-7
d_call: NA
cdr3_aa: ASSLLPVSYEQY

v_call: TRBV5-6
j_call: TRBJ2-5
d_call: TRBD2
cdr3_aa: ASSPPGLAPEETQY

v_call: TRBV29-1
j_call: TRBJ1-2
d_call: NA
cdr3_aa: SVAGIYGYT

v_call: TRBV7-2
j_call: TRBJ2-7
d_call: NA
cdr3_aa: ASSPIPVVGIEQY

v_call: TRBV6-5
j_call: TRBJ1-3
d_call: NA
cdr3_aa: ASSQDRYSGNTIY

v_call: TRBV27
j_call: NA
d_call: NA
cdr3_aa: PHYEQY

v_call: TRBV19
j_call: TRBJ2-7
d_call: TRBD1
cdr3_aa: ASRQGSMTYEQY

v_call: TRBV6-4
j_call: TRBJ1-2
d_call: TRBD1
cdr3_aa: ASSDQGQGVGGYT

v_call: TRBV5-1
j_call: TRBJ1-6
d_call: NA
cdr3_aa: ASSSDTWAEIH

v_call: TRBV5-4
j_call: TRBJ2-3
d_call: NA
cdr3_aa: ASSRGDYATDTQY

v_call: TRBV7-2
j_call: TRBJ2-5
d_call: TRBD2
cdr3_aa: ASSFGGGPGETQY

v_call: TRBV5-5
j_call: TRBJ2-3
d_call: TRBD2
cdr3_aa: ASSLLAGFRTDTQY

v_call: TRBV5-4
j_call: TRBJ2-2
d_call: TRBD1
cdr3_aa: AQTWDRGSSNTGELF

v_call: TRBV5-1
j_call: TRBJ1-1
d_call: NA
cdr3_aa: ASSPTTGGDEAF